This T cell receptor (beta chain) was sequenced for a study of blood T cell repertoires in COVID-19. Study in general: Spain, Italy and the United States supplied samples that represented acute and convalescent COVID-19. Sources were T cells, B-cell-depleted T cells, or PBMCs; the material itself was cDNA or gDNA.

Per the original methods: Using reference gene primer amplification, nucleated cell counts were estimated. TCRdb keeps only in-frame clones here, not all; method: immunoSEQ multiplex PCR. The D gene and trimming were derived from the DNA, and the V and J assignments and clone size from that table. The table records 270,000 or so clones, around 92% of them present only once. Germline V gene lookup returns CDR1 SGHVS and CDR2 FQNEAQ. This CDR3 has 14 amino acids. V lost 5 bases, J lost 2 bases, and 3 bases stayed unmatched. The specimen sequenced was peripheral blood. This TCR was sampled from a woman younger than 45 with COVID-19, enrolled during active disease. J is TRBJ2-7 and V is TRBV7-8; 10 bases match TRBD2. CDR3 residues: CASSQSGGAYEQYF. As DNA, the CDR3 is TGTGCCAGCAGCCAAAGCGGGGGGGCCTACGAGCAGTACTTC.